This T cell receptor (beta chain) was identified during a study of T-cell memory formation after mild COVID-19 (dated by TCRdb to the early 2020s). As for the study more broadly: TCR sequence clusters from the two donors were found to be largely donor specific. In a couple of donors, T-cell clones that expanded and contracted after mild COVID-19 were tracked by sequencing TCRalpha and TCRbeta repertoires over time. Two young, previously healthy adult volunteers, one female and one male, were included in the cohort. Paper-wide results and their limitations: Contracting CD4+ clones turned up mainly in the CM and EM memory subsets, whereas EMRA was where CD8+ clones were enriched. Clones that contracted from day 15 to 85 showed balanced CD4/CD8 phenotypes, whereas a second wave of clones that expanded from day 15 to 37 leaned towards CD4+. Some responding clones were found in pre-infection memory, which suggests that pre-existing cross-reactive memory T cells took part in the SARS-CoV-2 response. SARS-CoV-2 specificity was not confirmed for the second-wave clones peaking on day 37. The study covered only a couple of mild cases, and larger cohorts including severe cases with pre-infection samples were considered necessary.

The table lists this clonotype with many counts. Its antigen specificity is not known. Per-nucleotide qualities are absent, and no much larger clonotype sits a single base away. This sample was sequenced with an Illumina NovaSeq 6000. Using 5'RACE with constant-segment primers, TCRalpha and TCRbeta cDNA libraries were constructed, with sample barcodes and unique molecular identifiers added in the process. RNA was extracted from every sample with Trizol reagent. The libraries were amplified in two PCR steps, and the second step added a second sample barcode and Illumina TruSeq adapters. Sequencing of libraries was performed on an Illumina NovaSeq with 2 x 150 bp paired-end reads. The source study handled its data this way. Reads were demultiplexed and collapsed into UMI-guided consensus sequences with migec v1.2.7. Using mixcr v2.1.11, UMI consensuses were aligned to TRA and TRB V and J templates and then assembled into clonotypes. A clonotype was counted as expanded or contracted only if both edgeR and NoisET called the change significant, with noise models trained on biological replicates. For edgeR calls, the cutoffs were a false discovery rate-adjusted p below 0.01 and a log2 fold-change threshold of 1. As an exploratory analysis of dynamics, max-normalized trajectories of the 1000 most abundant clonotypes were examined by PCA with hierarchical clustering. Separately sequenced CD4+ and CD8+ repertoires were used to assign the CD4 or CD8 phenotype of responding clones. In-frame beta chains were kept once TCRdb had trimmed the public reads at Q25 with fastp and called clones with MiXCR. CDR3 protein duplicates are merged, each entry listing the most common genes and DNA. The V and J calls were determined by TCRdb, not by the authors. The sample table records 180,000 or so distinct CDR3 sequences; around 10% of these occur just once. About 3.8% of the sample goes to the ten largest clones.

Sequences MNHEY (CDR1) and SVGAGI (CDR2) are obtained from the germline V gene. The CDR3 has 15 amino acids, counting the end cysteine and phenylalanine. Only CDR3 DNA is held: 45 bases, read in frame from base 1. The trim is 0 bases for V and 5 bases for J, with a gap of 14 bases between the germline ends. Ficoll-Paque density gradient centrifugation was the method used to isolate PBMCs. The specimen was PBMCs or a T cell subset sorted from them (not recorded which). The rearrangement combines TRBV6-5 with TRBJ2-7; the D gene is unclear. This receptor was identified in a man aged 18 to 30 who had mild COVID-19 (a few samples of this study predate the infection). The sample titles of this study are shuffled in the database, so cell type and time point are left out; the donor was told from shared clones. Here is the DNA: TGTGCCAGCAGTTACTCCTCCGCACGGGCCCACGAGCAGTACTTC. Translated, this is CASSYSSARAHEQYF.